This TCR beta chain was profiled in a study of blood T cell repertoires in COVID-19. The repertoire was sequenced with immunoSEQ multiplex PCR; TCRdb's copy has only in-frame clones and lacks some. The table shows approximately 290,000 clones, with around 90% occurring only once. CDR3 length equals 13 residues. Germline V CDR1 and CDR2: SGHDN, FVKESK. Between the trimmed V and J ends, which lost 0 bases and 9 bases, there was a span of 12 bases. Participants were aged roughly 18 to 95 years, lived in roughly 23 US areas, and enrolled virtually. The sequence came from a woman between 18 and 30 years old with acute COVID-19. The chain links TRBV14 to TRBJ2-7, with D hard to call. Specimen: PBMCs or T cells enriched from blood (not recorded which). The CDR3 is CASSQDRQARQYF. The CDR3 region has the DNA TGTGCCAGCAGCCAAGATAGGCAGGCACGGCAGTACTTC. Based on the CDR3 plus reference TRBV14 and TRBJ2-7, the full variable domain is EAGVTQFPSHSVIEKGQTVTLRCDPISGHDNLYWYRRVMGKEIKFLLHFVKESKQDESGMPNNRFLAERTGGTYSTLKVQPAELEDSGVYFCASSQDRQARQYFGPGTRLTVT.